This T cell receptor beta chain was captured by sequencing in a study of chemoradiotherapy in HPV16-positive cancers. Germline CDR1 reads SGHVS; CDR2 reads FQNEAQ. V was shortened by 5 bases and J by 4 bases, with 13 bases between the two germline ends. This CDR3 spans 14 amino acids. TCRdb's table, derived via immunoSEQ multiplex PCR, lists solely in-frame clones and lacks some. Here the sample spans about 11,000 clones, roughly 77% being singletons. The clonotype comes from a human donor with HPV-associated anogenital cancer. This chain uses TRBV7-8 with TRBJ2-3, with D tentatively TRBD2 (6 bases). This material was acquired from a patient who underwent chemoradiotherapy. CDR3 bases: TGTGCCAGCAGCCAAAACGGGGGAGCAGATACGCAGTATTTT. It is translated as CASSQNGGADTQYF.